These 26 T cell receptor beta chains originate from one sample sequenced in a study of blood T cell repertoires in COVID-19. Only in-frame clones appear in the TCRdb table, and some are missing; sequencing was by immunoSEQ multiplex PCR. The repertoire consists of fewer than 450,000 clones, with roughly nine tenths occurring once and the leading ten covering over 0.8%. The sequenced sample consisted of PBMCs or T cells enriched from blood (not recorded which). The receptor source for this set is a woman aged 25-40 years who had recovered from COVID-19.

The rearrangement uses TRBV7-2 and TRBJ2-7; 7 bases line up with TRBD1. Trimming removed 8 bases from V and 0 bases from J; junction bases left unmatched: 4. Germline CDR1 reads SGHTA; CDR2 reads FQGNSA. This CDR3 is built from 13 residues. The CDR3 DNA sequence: TGTGCCAGCGGGGACAGTTACTCCTACGAGCAGTACTTC. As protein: CASGDSYSYEQYF. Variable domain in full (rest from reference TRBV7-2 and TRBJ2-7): GAGVSQSPSNKVTEKGKDVELRCDPISGHTALYWYRQSLGQGLEFLIYFQGNSAPDKSGLPSDRFSAERTGGSVSTLTIQRTQQEDSAVYLCASGDSYSYEQYFGPGTRLTVT.

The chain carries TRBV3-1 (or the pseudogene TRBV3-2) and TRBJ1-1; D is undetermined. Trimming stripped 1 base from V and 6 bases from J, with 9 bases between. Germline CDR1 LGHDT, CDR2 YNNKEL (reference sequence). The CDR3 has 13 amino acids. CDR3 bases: TGTGCCAGCAGCCAAGGGGCAGGTCCTGAAGCTTTCTTT. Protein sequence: CASSQGAGPEAFF.

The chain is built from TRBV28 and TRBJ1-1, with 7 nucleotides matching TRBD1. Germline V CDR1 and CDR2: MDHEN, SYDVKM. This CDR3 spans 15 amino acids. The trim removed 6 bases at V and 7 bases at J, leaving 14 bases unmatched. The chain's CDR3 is CASRQPRTGDFEAFF. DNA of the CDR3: TGTGCCAGCAGGCAGCCCCGGACAGGCGACTTTGAAGCTTTCTTT.

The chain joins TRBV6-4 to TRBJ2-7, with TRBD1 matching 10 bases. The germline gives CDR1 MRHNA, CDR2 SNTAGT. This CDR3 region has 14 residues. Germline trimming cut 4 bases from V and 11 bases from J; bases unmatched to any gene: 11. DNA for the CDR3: TGTGCCAGCAGTGTCGCCTCGGGACAGGGGACAAAGTACTTC. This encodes CASSVASGQGTKYF.

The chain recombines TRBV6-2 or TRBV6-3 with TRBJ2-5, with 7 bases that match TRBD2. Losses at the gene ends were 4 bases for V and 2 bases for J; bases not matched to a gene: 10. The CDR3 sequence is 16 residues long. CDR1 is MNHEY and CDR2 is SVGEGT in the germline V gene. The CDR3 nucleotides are TGTGCCAGCAGTTTCGCGGCTAGCGGCAAACAAGAGACCCAGTACTTC. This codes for CASSFAASGKQETQYF.

The CDR3, as DNA: TGTGCCAGCAGACTAACCACTGAAGCTTTCTTT. It translates to CASRLTTEAFF. V and J are TRBV28 and TRBJ1-1, with D hard to call. Germline values: CDR1 MDHEN, CDR2 SYDVKM. The CDR3 runs 11 residues. Trimming removed 6 bases at V and 4 bases at J, with 6 bases between. Supplemented by reference TRBV28 and TRBJ1-1, the full variable domain reads DVKVTQSSRYLVKRTGEKVFLECVQDMDHENMFWYRQDPGLGLRLIYFSYDVKMKEKGDIPEGYSVSREKKERFSLILESASTNQTSMYLCASRLTTEAFFGQGTRLTVV.

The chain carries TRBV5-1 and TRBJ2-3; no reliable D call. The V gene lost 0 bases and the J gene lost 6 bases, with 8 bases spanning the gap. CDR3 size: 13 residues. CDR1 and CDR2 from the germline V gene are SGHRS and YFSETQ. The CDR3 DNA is TGCGCCAGCAGCTTGGTCCACCGGGATACGCAGTATTTT. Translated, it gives CASSLVHRDTQYF.

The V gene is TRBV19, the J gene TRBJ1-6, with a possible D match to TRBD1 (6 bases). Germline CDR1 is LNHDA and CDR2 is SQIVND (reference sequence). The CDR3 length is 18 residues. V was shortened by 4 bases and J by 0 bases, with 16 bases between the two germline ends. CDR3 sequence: CASSRGEGGFSYNSPLHF. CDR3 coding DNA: TGTGCCAGTAGTAGAGGAGAAGGGGGATTCTCCTATAATTCACCCCTCCACTTT.

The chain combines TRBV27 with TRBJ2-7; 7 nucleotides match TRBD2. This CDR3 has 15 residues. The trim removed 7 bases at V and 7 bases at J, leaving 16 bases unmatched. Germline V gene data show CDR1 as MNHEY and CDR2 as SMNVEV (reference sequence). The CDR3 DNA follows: TGTGCCAGCATTCACTCAGATACCCAAGCGGGGGAGCAGTACTTC. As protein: CASIHSDTQAGEQYF.

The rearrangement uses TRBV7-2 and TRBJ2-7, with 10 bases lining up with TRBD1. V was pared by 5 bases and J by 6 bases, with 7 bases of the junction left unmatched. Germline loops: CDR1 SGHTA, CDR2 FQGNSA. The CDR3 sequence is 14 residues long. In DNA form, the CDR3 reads TGTGCCAGCAGCCAAGGACAGGGGGTACCCGAGCAGTACTTC. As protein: CASSQGQGVPEQYF. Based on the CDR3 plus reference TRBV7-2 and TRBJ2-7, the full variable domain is GAGVSQSPSNKVTEKGKDVELRCDPISGHTALYWYRQSLGQGLEFLIYFQGNSAPDKSGLPSDRFSAERTGGSVSTLTIQRTQQEDSAVYLCASSQGQGVPEQYFGPGTRLTVT.

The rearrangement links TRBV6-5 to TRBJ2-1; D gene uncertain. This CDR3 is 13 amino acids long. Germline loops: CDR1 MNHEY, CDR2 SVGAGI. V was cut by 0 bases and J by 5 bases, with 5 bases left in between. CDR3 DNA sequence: TGTGCCAGCAGTTACTCGCCGGACAATGAGCAGTTCTTC. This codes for CASSYSPDNEQFF.

The CDR3 DNA follows: TGTGCCAGCAGCGTAGGGGCTAGCGGGGGGGTGACAGATACGCAGTATTTT. It specifies CASSVGASGGVTDTQYF. The gene calls are TRBV9 and TRBJ2-3, with TRBD2 matching 12 bases. CDR3 length equals 17 residues. From germline, CDR1 is SGDLS and CDR2 YYNGEE. J was trimmed by 3 bases and V by 0 bases; bases with no gene match: 5.

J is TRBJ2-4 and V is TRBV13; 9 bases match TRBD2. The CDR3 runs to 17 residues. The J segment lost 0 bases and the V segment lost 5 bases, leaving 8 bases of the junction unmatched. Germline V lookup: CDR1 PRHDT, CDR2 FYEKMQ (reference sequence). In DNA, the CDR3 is TGTGCCAGCAGCCCCTGGGTAGCGGGGGTAGCCAAAAACATTCAGTACTTC. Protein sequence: CASSPWVAGVAKNIQYF. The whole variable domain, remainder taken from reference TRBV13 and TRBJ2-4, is AAGVIQSPRHLIKEKRETATLKCYPIPRHDTVYWYQQGPGQDPQFLISFYEKMQSDKGSIPDRFSAQQFSDYHSELNMSSLELGDSALYFCASSPWVAGVAKNIQYFGAGTRLSVL.

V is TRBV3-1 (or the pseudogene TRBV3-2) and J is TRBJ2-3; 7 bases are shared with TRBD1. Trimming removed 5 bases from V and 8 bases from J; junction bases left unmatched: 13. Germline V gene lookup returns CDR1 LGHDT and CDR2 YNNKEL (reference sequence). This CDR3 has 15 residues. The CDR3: CASSRQGPFGGTQYF. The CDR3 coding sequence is TGTGCCAGCAGCAGACAGGGACCCTTCGGCGGTACGCAGTATTTT.

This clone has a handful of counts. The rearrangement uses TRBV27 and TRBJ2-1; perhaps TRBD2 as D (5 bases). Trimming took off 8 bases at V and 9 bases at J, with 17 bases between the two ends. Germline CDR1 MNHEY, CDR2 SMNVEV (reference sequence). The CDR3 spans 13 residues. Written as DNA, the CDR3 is TGTGCCAGCCACCGCGGCGGGTTGGGTGAGCAGTTCTTC. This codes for CASHRGGLGEQFF.

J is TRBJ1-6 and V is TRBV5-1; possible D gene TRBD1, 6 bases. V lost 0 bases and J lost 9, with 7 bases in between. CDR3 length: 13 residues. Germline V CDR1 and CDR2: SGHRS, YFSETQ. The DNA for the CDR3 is TGCGCCAGCAGCTTGGACAGGGTTTCACCCCTCCACTTT. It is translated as CASSLDRVSPLHF.

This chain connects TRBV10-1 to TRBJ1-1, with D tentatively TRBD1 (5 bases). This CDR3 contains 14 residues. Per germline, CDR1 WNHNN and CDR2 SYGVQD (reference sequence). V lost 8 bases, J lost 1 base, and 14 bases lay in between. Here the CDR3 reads CASRGTGRNTEAFF. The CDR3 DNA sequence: TGCGCCAGCCGAGGTACAGGCCGGAACACTGAAGCTTTCTTT.

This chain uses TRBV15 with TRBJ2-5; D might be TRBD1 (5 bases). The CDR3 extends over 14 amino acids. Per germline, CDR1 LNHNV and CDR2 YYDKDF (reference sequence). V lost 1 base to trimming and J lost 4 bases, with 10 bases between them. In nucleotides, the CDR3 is TGTGCCACCAGCAGAGGGGGCAGTGCAGAGACCCAGTACTTC. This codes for CATSRGGSAETQYF.

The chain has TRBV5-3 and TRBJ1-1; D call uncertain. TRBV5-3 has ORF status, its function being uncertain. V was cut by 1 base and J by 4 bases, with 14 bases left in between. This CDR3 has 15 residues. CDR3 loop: CARSLTVPTPTEAFF. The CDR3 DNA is TGTGCCAGAAGCTTGACGGTCCCCACTCCCACTGAAGCTTTCTTT.

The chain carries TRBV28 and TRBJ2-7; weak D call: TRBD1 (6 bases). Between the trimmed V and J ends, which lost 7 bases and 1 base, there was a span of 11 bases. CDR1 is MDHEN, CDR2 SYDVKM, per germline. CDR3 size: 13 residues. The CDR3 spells CASNPQGSYEQYF. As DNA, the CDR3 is TGTGCCAGCAATCCACAGGGATCCTACGAGCAGTACTTC. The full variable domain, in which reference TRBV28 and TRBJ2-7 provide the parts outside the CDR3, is DVKVTQSSRYLVKRTGEKVFLECVQDMDHENMFWYRQDPGLGLRLIYFSYDVKMKEKGDIPEGYSVSREKKERFSLILESASTNQTSMYLCASNPQGSYEQYFGPGTRLTVT.

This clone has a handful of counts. CDR3 coding DNA: TGCGCCAGCAGCTTGGACTCGGGACTAGCGGGGGGACTATACAATGAGCAGTTCTTC. Amino acid sequence: CASSLDSGLAGGLYNEQFF. The V and J genes are TRBV5-1 and TRBJ2-1; 15 nucleotides align to TRBD2. The CDR3 covers 19 residues. The junction had 8 bases not matched to a gene; V was cut back by 0 bases and J by 4 bases. CDR1 and CDR2 (germline): SGHRS, YFSETQ.

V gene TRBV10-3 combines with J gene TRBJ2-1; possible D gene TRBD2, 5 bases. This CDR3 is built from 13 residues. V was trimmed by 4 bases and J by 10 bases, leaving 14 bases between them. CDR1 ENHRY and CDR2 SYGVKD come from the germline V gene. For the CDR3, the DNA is TGTGCCATCAGTGCCGCTACTAGTTTGGAGCAGTTCTTC. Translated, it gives CAISAATSLEQFF.

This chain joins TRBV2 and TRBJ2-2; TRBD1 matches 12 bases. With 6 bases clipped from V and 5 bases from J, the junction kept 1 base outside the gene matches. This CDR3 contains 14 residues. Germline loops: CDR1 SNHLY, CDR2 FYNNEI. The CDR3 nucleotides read TGTGCCAGCAGGGGACAGGGGGCGACCGGGGAGCTGTTTTTT. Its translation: CASRGQGATGELFF.

Here the CDR3 reads CASGFGRQGGGTEAFF. The CDR3 DNA is TGTGCTAGTGGTTTTGGCAGACAGGGCGGGGGGACTGAAGCTTTCTTT. The chain carries TRBV12-5 and TRBJ1-1; TRBD1 agrees at 7 bases. The junction had 12 bases not matched to a gene; V was cut back by 3 bases and J by 5 bases. This CDR3 contains 16 residues. Germline CDR1 is LGHNT and CDR2 is FRNRAP. The complete variable domain, with remaining parts taken from reference TRBV12-5 and TRBJ1-1, reads DARVTQTPRHKVTEMGQEVTMRCQPILGHNTVFWYRQTMMQGLELLAYFRNRAPLDDSGMPKDRFSAEMPDATLATLKIQPSEPRDSAVYFCASGFGRQGGGTEAFFGQGTRLTVV.

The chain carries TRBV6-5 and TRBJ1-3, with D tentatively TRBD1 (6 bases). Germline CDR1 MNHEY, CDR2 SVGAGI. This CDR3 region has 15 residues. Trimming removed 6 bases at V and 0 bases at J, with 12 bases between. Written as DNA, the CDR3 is TGTGCCAGCAGGCCACGACAGGCCTCTGGAAACACCATATATTTT. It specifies CASRPRQASGNTIYF.

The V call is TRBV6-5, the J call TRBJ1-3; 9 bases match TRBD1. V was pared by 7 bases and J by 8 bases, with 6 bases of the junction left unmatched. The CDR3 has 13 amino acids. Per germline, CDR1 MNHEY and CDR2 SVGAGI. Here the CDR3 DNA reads TGTGCCAGCATCGGACAGGGGTTATACACCATATATTTT. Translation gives CASIGQGLYTIYF.